These 24 T cell receptor beta chains came from one sample sequenced in a study of shared clonotypes between healthy human individuals. Terminally differentiated effector memory CD45RA+ cells were left out of the naive CD8 fraction, which was CD45RO-negative and positively selected for CCR7. Generated by immunoSEQ multiplex PCR, the TCRdb table keeps only in-frame clones and is missing some. The top ten hold approximately 0.11% of the sample, which has 500,000 to 700,000 clones, approximately 95% seen once. Sequenced sample: naive CD8+ T cells sorted from blood. The receptor set was obtained from a woman in her twenties or thirties in good health.

The chain employs TRBV7-9 and TRBJ2-1, with a possible D match to TRBD1 (6 bases). This CDR3 comprises 16 residues. The germline CDR1 and CDR2 sequences are SEHNR and FQNEAQ (reference sequence). The V end was cut by 5 bases, the J end by 0 bases, with 14 bases between. The CDR3 is CASSPGEGVSYNEQFF. The CDR3, as DNA: TGTGCCAGCAGCCCCGGAGAGGGGGTCTCCTACAATGAGCAGTTCTTC. The entire variable domain, with the rest obtained from reference TRBV7-9 and TRBJ2-1, is as follows: DTGVSQNPRHKITKRGQNVTFRCDPISEHNRLYWYRQTLGQGPEFLTYFQNEAQLEKSRLLSDRFSAERPKGSFSTLEIQRTEQGDSAMYLCASSPGEGVSYNEQFFGPGTRLTVL.

The rearrangement uses TRBV2 and TRBJ2-7; D gene uncertain. This CDR3 has 15 residues. Germline V gene data show CDR1 as SNHLY and CDR2 as FYNNEI. The V gene lost 2 bases and the J gene lost 0 bases, with 11 bases spanning the gap. CDR3 sequence (DNA): TGTGCCAGCAGTGAAAGTGGGGTCATCTCCTACGAGCAGTACTTC. This encodes CASSESGVISYEQYF.

Comment on this clone: Other nucleotide sequences in the sample specify the same CDR3. This sequence joins TRBV28 and TRBJ2-7, with a possible D match to TRBD2 (5 bases). The CDR3 has 11 amino acids. V lost 4 bases, J lost 4 bases, and 5 bases lay in between. CDR1 is MDHEN, CDR2 SYDVKM, per germline. This CDR3 reads CASSSGYEQYF. In DNA, the CDR3 is TGTGCCAGCAGTTCGGGATACGAGCAGTACTTC.

The CDR3 loop is CASSLAGGSGANVLTF. In DNA form, the CDR3 reads TGTGCCAGCAGCTTGGCCGGGGGCTCTGGGGCCAACGTCCTGACTTTC. The chain uses TRBV5-6 and TRBJ2-6, with TRBD2 as a possible D gene (6 bases). This CDR3 contains 16 residues. Between the trimmed V and J ends, which lost 0 bases and 0 bases, there was a span of 7 bases. Germline assignment: CDR1 SGHDT and CDR2 YYEEEE.

The chain carries TRBV2 and TRBJ2-7, with TRBD2 matching over 8 bases. The CDR3 consists of 16 residues. Germline V gene sequence: CDR1 SNHLY, CDR2 FYNNEI. The V segment lost 2 bases and the J segment 0 bases; nucleotides outside the gene matches: 6. The CDR3 here is CASSEYLGTSSYEQYF. The DNA of the CDR3 is TGTGCCAGCAGTGAATATCTCGGGACTAGCTCCTACGAGCAGTACTTC.

The rearrangement links TRBV27 to TRBJ1-2; a weak D match, TRBD1 (5 bases). This CDR3 spans 13 amino acids. CDR1 and CDR2 from the germline V gene are MNHEY and SMNVEV (reference sequence). V was pared by 6 bases and J by 4 bases, with 12 bases between. This CDR3 reads CASSIGGIYGYTF. As DNA, the CDR3 is TGTGCCAGCAGCATCGGGGGGATCTATGGCTACACCTTC.

In DNA form, the CDR3 reads TGCGCCAGCAGCCCCGGTCTAGCCTCCTCCTACAATGAGCAGTTCTTC. It specifies CASSPGLASSYNEQFF. This sequence joins TRBV4-1 and TRBJ2-1; maybe TRBD2 (5 bases). The V gene's germline CDR1 is MGHRA and CDR2 YSYEKL. CDR3 size: 16 residues. Trimming removed 4 bases at V and 0 bases at J, with 13 bases between.

This clone was seen once. V is TRBV23-1 and J is TRBJ2-3; TRBD1 agrees at 9 bases. TRBV23-1 is known as an ORF, though its function is uncertain. The V segment lost 9 bases and the J segment 1 base; nucleotides outside the gene matches: 14. The CDR3 contains 17 residues. The CDR3 spells CARPGQGLFNCTDTQYF. CDR3 DNA: TGCGCCAGACCGGGACAGGGACTCTTTAATTGCACAGATACGCAGTATTTT.

This chain links TRBV27 with TRBJ2-3; 8 nucleotides line up with TRBD1. Unmatched junction bases numbered 13, after V lost 4 bases and J lost 4 bases. Germline V lookup: CDR1 MNHEY, CDR2 SMNVEV (reference sequence). This CDR3 is 17 amino acids long. CDR3 protein: CASSSHLDGTGADTQYF. The CDR3 nucleotides are TGTGCCAGCAGTTCCCACTTGGACGGGACAGGCGCAGATACGCAGTATTTT.

This chain links TRBV4-2 with TRBJ2-1; weak D call: TRBD1 (5 bases). The CDR3 has 12 amino acids. Germline V gene sequence: CDR1 LGHNA, CDR2 YNFKEQ. V was pared by 5 bases and J by 6 bases, with 8 bases between. The CDR3 DNA is TGTGCCAGCAGCGGGGCACGCAATGAGCAGTTCTTC. Encoded protein: CASSGARNEQFF.

Comment on this clone: Different DNA sequences within this sample yield the same CDR3. The genes are TRBV28 and TRBJ1-3; D is uncertain. The CDR3 loop spans 14 amino acids. With 3 bases removed from V and 0 bases from J, the gap between germline ends came to 6 bases. Germline values: CDR1 MDHEN, CDR2 SYDVKM. This CDR3 reads CASSLTSSGNTIYF. In DNA form, the CDR3 reads TGTGCCAGCAGTTTGACCAGCTCTGGAAACACCATATATTTT.

The sample holds one count of this clone. The chain combines TRBV13 with TRBJ2-7; the D gene is possibly TRBD2 (6 bases). V lost 4 bases and J lost 6, with 19 bases in between. There are 15 residues in the CDR3. Looked up from germline, CDR1 is PRHDT and CDR2 is FYEKMQ (reference sequence). For the CDR3, the DNA is TGTGCCAGCAGCTCCTGGGACTCCAGGGCGGGCGAGCAGTACTTC. Amino acid sequence: CASSSWDSRAGEQYF.

The V call is TRBV11-2, the J call TRBJ2-7, with D perhaps being TRBD1 or TRBD2 (5 bases each). This CDR3 has 16 residues. From germline, CDR1 is SGHAT and CDR2 FQNNGV. Deletions cut 5 bases from V and 4 bases from J, with 21 bases between. As DNA, the CDR3 is TGTGCCAGCAGCCAGCTCGGGACGGCAGGAGGATACGAGCAGTACTTC. Translated, it gives CASSQLGTAGGYEQYF.

The chain joins TRBV7-2 to TRBJ2-7, with 13 bases matching TRBD2. Per germline, CDR1 SGHTA and CDR2 FQGNSA. CDR3 length equals 14 residues. The V segment lost 4 bases and the J segment 5 bases; nucleotides outside the gene matches: 2. As DNA, the CDR3 is TGTGCCAGCAGCTGGACTAGCGGGAGCCACGAGCAGTACTTC. It codes for CASSWTSGSHEQYF.

The V gene is TRBV27, the J gene TRBJ2-7; D ambiguous. The CDR3 is made up of 13 amino acids. From germline, CDR1 is MNHEY and CDR2 SMNVEV (reference sequence). V gave up 1 base and J gave up 2 bases, with 6 bases separating them. The CDR3 sequence is CASSLYLTYEQYF. In DNA, the CDR3 is TGTGCCAGCAGTTTATACCTAACCTACGAGCAGTACTTC.

This chain uses TRBV19 with TRBJ1-5; D gene uncertain. V lost 7 bases and J 3 bases, leaving 16 bases between the germline ends. CDR1 and CDR2 (germline): LNHDA, SQIVND (reference sequence). The CDR3 contains 15 residues. The CDR3 region is CASTHRGFPNQPQHF. The CDR3 nucleotides read TGTGCCAGTACCCACAGAGGCTTTCCCAATCAGCCCCAGCATTTT.

The V call is TRBV13, the J call TRBJ1-3, with D uncertain. Germline V gene sequence: CDR1 PRHDT, CDR2 FYEKMQ (reference sequence). The CDR3 loop spans 13 amino acids. V lost 1 base, J lost 9 bases, and 10 bases lay in between. CDR3 loop: CASSLEVQSTIYF. In nucleotides, the CDR3 is TGTGCCAGCAGCTTAGAAGTCCAGTCCACCATATATTTT.

V gene TRBV6-5 combines with J gene TRBJ1-1, with 9 bases lining up with TRBD1. There are 15 residues in the CDR3. With V trimmed by 4 bases and J by 1 base, 4 bases remained unmatched. Germline V CDR1 and CDR2: MNHEY, SVGAGI. CDR3 residues: CASSSMGQGNTEAFF. The CDR3 DNA reads as TGTGCCAGCAGTTCAATGGGACAGGGGAACACTGAAGCTTTCTTT.

The chain combines TRBV19 with TRBJ2-1; TRBD2 agrees at 15 bases. The germline CDR1 and CDR2 sequences are LNHDA and SQIVND (reference sequence). Trimming took 5 bases from V and 0 from J; bases not matched to a gene: 8. CDR3 size: 19 residues. CDR3 coding DNA: TGTGCCAGTAGTTTCTCCGGGACTAGCGGGAGGCCCTCCTACAATGAGCAGTTCTTC. Translation: CASSFSGTSGRPSYNEQFF.

This chain connects TRBV9 to TRBJ2-2; no definite D call. In germline, CDR1 is SGDLS, CDR2 YYNGEE. This CDR3 is built from 13 residues. V lost 4 bases to trimming and J lost 0 bases, with 4 bases between them. The CDR3 here is CASSYPNTGELFF. As DNA, the CDR3 is TGTGCCAGCAGCTACCCGAACACCGGGGAGCTGTTTTTT. The variable domain in full, with the rest retrieved from reference TRBV9 and TRBJ2-2, is DSGVTQTPKHLITATGQRVTLRCSPRSGDLSVYWYQQSLDQGLQFLIQYYNGEERAKGNILERFSAQQFPDLHSELNLSSLELGDSALYFCASSYPNTGELFFGEGSRLTVL.

This clone appeared once. DNA for the CDR3: TGTGCCAGCAGTGTGTTAGTGAGTGAGCAGTTCTTC. It translates to CASSVLVSEQFF. The genes are TRBV2 and TRBJ2-1, with D unclear. CDR1 and CDR2 (germline): SNHLY, FYNNEI. V lost 4 bases and J 9 bases, leaving 10 bases between the germline ends. This CDR3 has 12 amino acids. The full variable domain, completed using reference TRBV2 and TRBJ2-1, is EPEVTQTPSHQVTQMGQEVILRCVPISNHLYFYWYRQILGQKVEFLVSFYNNEISEKSEIFDDQFSVERPDGSNFTLKIRSTKLEDSAMYFCASSVLVSEQFFGPGTRLTVL.

CDR3 DNA sequence: TGTGCCAGCAGTCCCGATCTTTGGCTAGTGACCCAGTACTTC. This encodes CASSPDLWLVTQYF. This chain connects TRBV27 to TRBJ2-5; D not certain. V dropped 5 bases and J dropped 7 bases, with 17 bases sitting between them. Germline CDR1 and CDR2: MNHEY and SMNVEV (reference sequence). There are 14 residues in the CDR3.

The chain couples TRBV19 to TRBJ2-5; no reliable D call. CDR3 length equals 15 residues. Per germline, CDR1 LNHDA and CDR2 SQIVND (reference sequence). Trimming took off 1 base at V and 5 bases at J, with 14 bases between the two ends. CDR3 DNA: TGTGCCAGTAGTATAGTAGGTAATAAGGGCGAGACCCAGTACTTC. Residues: CASSIVGNKGETQYF.

V is TRBV5-4 and J is TRBJ2-5; TRBD1 matches 11 bases. Germline loops: CDR1 SGHNT, CDR2 YYREEE (reference sequence). The CDR3 has 14 residues. After removal of 3 bases from V and 6 bases from J, the junction contained 4 bases not matched to a gene. CDR3 in amino acids: CASSWTGGGKTQYF. The CDR3 coding sequence is TGTGCCAGCAGCTGGACAGGGGGCGGGAAGACCCAGTACTTC.